Presented here are 17 T cell receptor beta chains from one specimen sequenced in a study of T cell responses to AZD1222 COVID-19 vaccine. The repertoire was sequenced with immunoSEQ multiplex PCR; TCRdb's copy has only in-frame clones and lacks some. The sample includes about 170,000 clones, approximately 90% of them seen just once. Source: peripheral blood, taken on day 0 of AZD1222 vaccination. The receptors were gathered from an adult in good health.

The CDR3 region is CASRSAGGTIYF. CDR3 nucleotides: TGTGCCAGCAGATCCGCCGGTGGCACCATATATTTT. The genes are TRBV27 and TRBJ1-3, with unresolved D. The CDR3 sequence is 12 residues long. V was cut by 6 bases and J by 9 bases, with 12 bases left in between. Germline V CDR1 and CDR2: MNHEY, SMNVEV (reference sequence).

V is TRBV6-5 and J is TRBJ1-5, with D perhaps TRBD1 (5 bases). CDR3 length: 14 amino acids. From germline, CDR1 is MNHEY and CDR2 SVGAGI. V lost 5 bases to trimming and J lost 5 bases, with 13 bases between them. In nucleotides, the CDR3 is TGTGCCAGCAGTCGAGGGGAGAGGTATCAGCCCCAGCATTTT. It yields the protein CASSRGERYQPQHF.

This sequence joins TRBV10-1 and TRBJ2-2; TRBD1 is a possible D gene (6 bases). The CDR3 runs 12 residues. Germline V gene sequence: CDR1 WNHNN, CDR2 SYGVQD (reference sequence). V lost 6 bases, J lost 12 bases, and 14 bases lay in between. In DNA form, the CDR3 reads TGCGCCAGCAGCGCAGGGGCTGGAAAGCTGTTTTTT. It translates to CASSAGAGKLFF.

The gene calls are TRBV5-1 and TRBJ2-6; D remains unclear. V gave up 2 bases and J gave up 0 bases, with 3 bases separating them. Germline V gene data show CDR1 as SGHRS and CDR2 as YFSETQ. The CDR3 contains 14 residues. DNA of the CDR3: TGCGCCAGCAGCTTTACCTCTGGGGCCAACGTCCTGACTTTC. This sequence encodes CASSFTSGANVLTF.

The chain links TRBV14 to TRBJ2-7, with TRBD2 as a possible D gene (5 bases). The V end was cut by 3 bases, the J end by 6 bases, with 12 bases between. Looked up from germline, CDR1 is SGHDN and CDR2 is FVKESK. The CDR3 sequence is 13 residues long. DNA for the CDR3: TGTGCCAGCAGCCATCTGAGGGCGAGCGAGCAGTACTTC. This sequence encodes CASSHLRASEQYF.

The CDR3 sequence is CASSYPTGAGETQYF. The CDR3, as DNA: TGTGCCAGCAGTTACCCGACAGGGGCCGGGGAGACCCAGTACTTC. This chain joins TRBV6-5 and TRBJ2-5, with 8 bases identical to TRBD1. CDR1 is MNHEY and CDR2 is SVGAGI in the germline V gene. V shed 2 bases and J 5 bases; nucleotides not matched to a gene: 7. The CDR3 extends over 15 amino acids.

The rearrangement links TRBV5-1 to TRBJ1-4; D ambiguous. This CDR3 has 13 residues. Germline lookup yields CDR1 SGHRS and CDR2 YFSETQ. V was pared by 4 bases and J by 5 bases, with 9 bases between. CDR3 coding DNA: TGCGCCAGCAGCCGCTACAGAAATGAAAAACTGTTTTTT. This codes for CASSRYRNEKLFF.

This chain uses TRBV28 with TRBJ2-3, with no clear D. Trimming cost V 5 bases and J 2 bases, with 8 bases left between them. The CDR3 runs 13 residues. The germline gives CDR1 MDHEN, CDR2 SYDVKM. The CDR3 DNA follows: TGTGCCAGCAGTCACCATTACACAGATACGCAGTATTTT. Translation: CASSHHYTDTQYF.

The rearrangement links TRBV19 to TRBJ1-1; 8 nucleotides align to TRBD1. Germline lookup yields CDR1 LNHDA and CDR2 SQIVND (reference sequence). The CDR3 contains 15 residues. After removal of 5 bases from V and 1 base from J, the junction contained 6 bases not matched to a gene. In nucleotides, the CDR3 is TGTGCCAGTAGTCACCGGGGGACAGGGAACACTGAAGCTTTCTTT. It is translated as CASSHRGTGNTEAFF.

The V gene is TRBV6-5, the J gene TRBJ1-1, with D perhaps matching TRBD1 (5 bases). Trimming removed 7 bases at V and 7 bases at J, with 13 bases between. The CDR3 has 12 amino acids. Germline V gene data show CDR1 as MNHEY and CDR2 as SVGAGI. This CDR3 reads CASTPPGGEAFF. Here the CDR3 DNA reads TGTGCCAGCACCCCCCCGGGGGGTGAAGCTTTCTTT.

The chain couples TRBV29-1 to TRBJ1-2; D is uncertain. This CDR3 is built from 13 residues. Germline CDR1 is SQVTM and CDR2 is ANQGSEA. Trimming stripped 4 bases from V and 5 bases from J, with 14 bases between. In DNA, the CDR3 is TGCAGCGTTGCCCGGGGAGAGGGATATGGCTACACCTTC. Translated: CSVARGEGYGYTF. Full variable domain (outside the CDR3, taken from reference TRBV29-1 and TRBJ1-2): SAVISQKPSRDICQRGTSLTIQCQVDSQVTMMFWYRQQPGQSLTLIATANQGSEATYESGFVIDKFPISRPNLTFSTLTVSNMSPEDSSIYLCSVARGEGYGYTFGSGTRLTVV.

The chain couples TRBV2 to TRBJ1-5; the match to TRBD1 covers 8 bases. With V trimmed by 3 bases and J by 5 bases, 6 bases remained unmatched. The CDR3 is 15 residues long. Germline CDR1 reads SNHLY; CDR2 reads FYNNEI. CDR3 sequence reads: CASSDGQGAHQPQHF. DNA of the CDR3: TGTGCCAGCAGTGACGGGCAGGGGGCACATCAGCCCCAGCATTTT.

The V gene is TRBV19, the J gene TRBJ1-5; D perhaps matches TRBD1 (6 bases). The CDR3 is made up of 15 amino acids. Germline V gene data show CDR1 as LNHDA and CDR2 as SQIVND (reference sequence). V was shortened by 5 bases and J by 5 bases, with 16 bases between the two germline ends. CDR3 region: CASSVLQGGHQPQHF. CDR3 bases: TGTGCCAGTAGTGTTTTACAGGGTGGGCATCAGCCCCAGCATTTT.

The rearrangement uses TRBV7-9 and TRBJ1-1; D is possibly TRBD1 (5 bases). V was cut by 6 bases and J by 3 bases, with 8 bases left in between. The V gene's germline CDR1 is SEHNR and CDR2 FQNEAQ (reference sequence). The CDR3 length is 12 residues. CDR3 in amino acids: CASRGTHTEAFF. The CDR3 nucleotides read TGTGCCAGCAGGGGGACCCACACTGAAGCTTTCTTT.

The CDR3 is CASSPAGNYEQYF. The CDR3 bases are TGTGCCAGCTCACCAGCAGGGAACTACGAGCAGTACTTC. The chain recombines TRBV18 with TRBJ2-7; TRBD1 might be the D (5 bases). V lost 2 bases, J lost 3 bases, and 8 bases lay in between. CDR3 length: 13 amino acids. Germline assignment: CDR1 KGHSH and CDR2 LQKENI.

This chain joins TRBV10-3 and TRBJ1-5; D call uncertain. Germline-derived CDR1 and CDR2 are ENHRY and SYGVKD. Deletions cut 3 bases from V and 0 bases from J, with 12 bases between. The CDR3 extends over 16 amino acids. CDR3 loop: CAISDGVFYSNQPQHF. DNA for the CDR3: TGTGCCATCAGTGACGGCGTGTTCTATAGCAATCAGCCCCAGCATTTT.

Details on this clone: A junction end diverges from the germline sequence, so it may reflect a read error. Other DNA sequences in this sample translate to the same CDR3. The chain has TRBV5-1 and TRBJ1-2; D call uncertain. The length of the CDR3 is 13 residues. The germline V gene has CDR1 SGHRS and CDR2 YFSETQ. The CDR3 DNA sequence: TGCGCCAGCAGCTTGGAGCCGGGCTATGGCTACACCTTT. Its translation is CASSLEPGYGYTF.